Shown below are 16 T cell receptor beta chains from a single sample sequenced in a study of blood T cell repertoires in COVID-19. Sequencing used immunoSEQ multiplex PCR; TCRdb keeps in-frame clones, though not all of them. The repertoire holds more than 80,000 clones, with roughly 84% as singletons. Material: peripheral blood. The receptors shown here come from a woman older than 75 with COVID-19, enrolled during active disease.

V is TRBV7-2 and J is TRBJ2-5; D not certain. The germline V gene encodes CDR1 SGHTA and CDR2 FQGNSA. Trimming cost V 4 bases and J 4 bases, with 7 bases left between them. The CDR3 covers 12 residues. In nucleotides, the CDR3 is TGTGCCAGCAGCTCCCCCGGAGAGACCCAGTACTTC. Its protein product is CASSSPGETQYF.

The rearrangement joins TRBV10-3 to TRBJ2-3; 8 bases line up with TRBD2. The V segment lost 3 bases and the J segment 3 bases; nucleotides outside the gene matches: 5. The germline V gene has CDR1 ENHRY and CDR2 SYGVKD. This CDR3 comprises 15 residues. The CDR3 DNA reads as TGTGCCATCAGTGAAGCCGGCGGGGGGACAGATACGCAGTATTTT. Its protein product is CAISEAGGGTDTQYF.

This clone was observed a handful of times. J is TRBJ2-7 and V is TRBV11-1; 11 bases match TRBD1. The CDR3 length is 14 residues. V gave up 4 bases and J gave up 6 bases; unmatched junction bases: 5. The germline gives CDR1 SGHAT, CDR2 FQDESV (reference sequence). The CDR3 is CASSYGTGGREQYF. The DNA of the CDR3 is TGTGCCAGCAGCTACGGGACAGGGGGACGCGAGCAGTACTTC.

The rearrangement links TRBV5-5 to TRBJ1-1; 9 nucleotides align to TRBD1. V was clipped by 2 bases and J by 2 bases; unmatched bases: 7. The CDR3 totals 16 residues. Per germline, CDR1 SGHKS and CDR2 YYEKEE (reference sequence). The CDR3 nucleotides read TGTGCCAGCAGCTTTCTTGACAGGGGGACCAACACTGAAGCTTTCTTT. Its translation is CASSFLDRGTNTEAFF. Variable domain in full (rest from reference TRBV5-5 and TRBJ1-1): DAGVTQSPTHLIKTRGQQVTLRCSPISGHKSVSWYQQVLGQGPQFIFQYYEKEERGRGNFPDRFSARQFPNYSSELNVNALLLGDSALYLCASSFLDRGTNTEAFFGQGTRLTVV.

The genes are TRBV7-6 and TRBJ2-5; D might be TRBD2 (5 bases). This CDR3 is built from 15 residues. Between the trimmed V and J ends, which lost 5 bases and 0 bases, there was a span of 13 bases. Germline-derived CDR1 and CDR2 are SGHVS and FNYEAQ. The CDR3 DNA reads as TGTGCCAGCAGCAGCCGCGGGCTGCACCAAGAGACCCAGTACTTC. Protein: CASSSRGLHQETQYF.

This clone turned up a few times. The chain uses TRBV9 and TRBJ1-5; possible D gene TRBD1, 6 bases. V lost 4 bases and J 3 bases, leaving 8 bases between the germline ends. This CDR3 region has 13 residues. Germline CDR1 is SGDLS and CDR2 is YYNGEE. CDR3: CASSRQANQPQHF. Here the CDR3 DNA reads TGTGCCAGCAGCCGACAGGCCAATCAGCCCCAGCATTTT. The full variable domain, its missing parts supplied by reference TRBV9 and TRBJ1-5, is DSGVTQTPKHLITATGQRVTLRCSPRSGDLSVYWYQQSLDQGLQFLIQYYNGEERAKGNILERFSAQQFPDLHSELNLSSLELGDSALYFCASSRQANQPQHFGDGTRLSIL.

This chain connects TRBV21-1 to TRBJ2-2; TRBD2 is the table's D call and was not checked against the DNA. TRBV21-1 is recorded as a pseudogene. The CDR3 has 18 amino acids. The CDR3 DNA reads as TGTGCCAGCAGCAAACGGAAACTAGCGGGAAAGAACACCGGGGAGCTGTTTTTT. It translates to CASSKRKLAGKNTGELFF.

The chain carries TRBV18 and TRBJ2-5, with no clear D. This CDR3 has 13 amino acids. The V gene's germline CDR1 is KGHSH and CDR2 LQKENI. V was shortened by 3 bases and J by 2 bases, with 7 bases between the two germline ends. The CDR3 DNA reads as TGTGCCAGCTCACCCGAACTTCAAGAGACCCAGTACTTC. Translation gives CASSPELQETQYF.

The rearrangement joins TRBV10-3 to TRBJ1-1, with D possibly being TRBD1 (6 bases). V lost 3 bases and J 3 bases, leaving 11 bases between the germline ends. The germline V gene has CDR1 ENHRY and CDR2 SYGVKD. This CDR3 is built from 14 residues. DNA of the CDR3: TGTGCCATCAGTGAACACAGGGTCGACACTGAAGCTTTCTTT. This codes for CAISEHRVDTEAFF.

The chain joins TRBV7-9 to TRBJ1-1; no definite D call. V was trimmed by 3 bases and J by 2 bases, leaving 10 bases between them. The V gene's germline CDR1 is SEHNR and CDR2 FQNEAQ (reference sequence). CDR3 length: 14 residues. DNA of the CDR3: TGTGCCAGCAGCTTTGGGCAGGTCAACACTGAAGCTTTCTTT. It encodes CASSFGQVNTEAFF.

The chain links TRBV18 to TRBJ2-7, with 8 bases identical to TRBD1. J lost 10 bases, V lost 3 bases, and 2 bases had no gene match. This CDR3 has 11 residues. CDR1 and CDR2 (germline): KGHSH, LQKENI. CDR3 residues: CASSPDREQYF. The CDR3 DNA follows: TGTGCCAGCTCACCGGACAGGGAACAGTACTTC.

The chain has TRBV11-2 and TRBJ2-3, with 8 bases that match TRBD1. Trimming cost V 5 bases and J 4 bases; bases outside gene matches: 17. Germline lookup yields CDR1 SGHAT and CDR2 FQNNGV. The CDR3 has 18 residues. The CDR3 protein is CASSARLTGGQGADTQYF. DNA of the CDR3: TGTGCCAGCAGCGCCCGCTTAACAGGGGGGCAGGGGGCAGATACGCAGTATTTT.

The chain recombines TRBV5-4 with TRBJ2-5; 7 bases match TRBD1. The CDR3 contains 15 residues. Trimming took 7 bases from V and 2 from J; bases not matched to a gene: 11. Germline V gene sequence: CDR1 SGHNT, CDR2 YYREEE (reference sequence). The CDR3 sequence is CASGANRGRQETQYF. DNA for the CDR3: TGTGCCAGCGGGGCAAACAGGGGACGTCAAGAGACCCAGTACTTC.

The rearrangement joins TRBV5-4 to TRBJ2-7; D might be TRBD1 (6 bases). This CDR3 has 15 amino acids. V lost 4 bases and J lost 3, with 17 bases in between. Germline CDR1 SGHNT, CDR2 YYREEE (reference sequence). Here the CDR3 reads CASSPSGTPGYEQYF. For the CDR3, the DNA is TGTGCCAGCAGCCCTTCCGGGACACCTGGCTACGAGCAGTACTTC.

The rearrangement joins TRBV18 to TRBJ2-7; tentative D call: TRBD1 (6 bases). This CDR3 has 12 amino acids. V dropped 5 bases and J dropped 2 bases, with 7 bases sitting between them. The germline V gene encodes CDR1 KGHSH and CDR2 LQKENI. Here the CDR3 DNA reads TGTGCCAGCTCAGGGACAACCTACGAGCAGTACTTC. This sequence encodes CASSGTTYEQYF.

This chain links TRBV5-1 with TRBJ2-1, with TRBD2 identical over 7 bases. CDR3 length: 15 amino acids. V dropped 6 bases and J dropped 4; count of bases not matched to a gene: 10. Germline values: CDR1 SGHRS, CDR2 YFSETQ. The CDR3: CASTLPGGWYNEQFF. The CDR3 region has the DNA TGCGCCAGCACCTTACCGGGAGGATGGTACAATGAGCAGTTCTTC.